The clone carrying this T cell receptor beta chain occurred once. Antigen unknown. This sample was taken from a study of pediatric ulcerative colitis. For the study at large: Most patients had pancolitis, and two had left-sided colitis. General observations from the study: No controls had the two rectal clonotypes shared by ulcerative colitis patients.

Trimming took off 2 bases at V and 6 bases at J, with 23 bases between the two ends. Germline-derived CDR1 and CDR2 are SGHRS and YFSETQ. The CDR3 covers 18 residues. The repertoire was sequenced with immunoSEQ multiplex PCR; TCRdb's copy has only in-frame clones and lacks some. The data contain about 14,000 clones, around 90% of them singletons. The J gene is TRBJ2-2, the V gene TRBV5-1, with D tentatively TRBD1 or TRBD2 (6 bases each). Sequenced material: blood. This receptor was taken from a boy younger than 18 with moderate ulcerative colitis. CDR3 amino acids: CASSFLEEGDTRPGELFF. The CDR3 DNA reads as TGCGCCAGCAGCTTTCTTGAGGAGGGGGACACACGACCCGGGGAGCTGTTTTTT.